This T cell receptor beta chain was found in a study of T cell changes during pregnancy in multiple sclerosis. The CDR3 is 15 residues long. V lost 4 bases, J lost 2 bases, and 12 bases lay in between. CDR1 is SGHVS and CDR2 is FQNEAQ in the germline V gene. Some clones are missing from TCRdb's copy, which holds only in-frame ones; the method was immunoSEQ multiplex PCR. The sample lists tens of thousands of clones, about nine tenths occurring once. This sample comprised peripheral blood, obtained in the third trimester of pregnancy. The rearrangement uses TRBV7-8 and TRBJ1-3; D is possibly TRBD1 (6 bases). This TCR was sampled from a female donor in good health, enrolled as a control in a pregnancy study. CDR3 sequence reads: CASSYLAGAGNTIYF. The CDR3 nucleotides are TGTGCCAGCAGCTACCTTGCAGGGGCTGGAAACACCATATATTTT.